The next 7 T cell receptor beta chains were all read from a single sample in a study of cytomegalovirus exposure and HLA in healthy donors. The assay was immunoSEQ multiplex PCR, and TCRdb's table has in-frame clones only and misses some. This table has 90,000 to 100,000 clones, roughly 92% appearing once. The sequenced sample was PBMCs. These receptors originate from a woman between 25 and 40 years old in good health and CMV-seropositive.

V and J are TRBV15 and TRBJ2-1; 11 nucleotides line up with TRBD2. CDR3 length: 15 residues. Trimming took 3 bases from V and 7 from J; bases not matched to a gene: 5. CDR1 and CDR2 from the germline V gene are LNHNV and YYDKDF (reference sequence). The CDR3 nucleotides are TGTGCCACCAGCAGTAAGACTAGCGGGGAAAATGAGCAGTTCTTC. Translated: CATSSKTSGENEQFF. Looking up the rest from reference TRBV15 and TRBJ2-1 gives the full variable domain: DAMVIQNPRYQVTQFGKPVTLSCSQTLNHNVMYWYQQKSSQAPKLLFHYYDKDFNNEADTPDNFQSRRPNTSFCFLDIRSPGLGDTAMYLCATSSKTSGENEQFFGPGTRLTVL.

The chain combines TRBV6-1 with TRBJ2-3, with 8 bases that match TRBD1. The V gene's germline CDR1 is MNHNS and CDR2 SASEGT. The junction had 13 bases not matched to a gene; V was cut back by 6 bases and J by 11 bases. This CDR3 region has 14 residues. The CDR3 is CASRLPGQATGQYF. CDR3 DNA: TGTGCCAGCAGGCTTCCGGGACAGGCGACAGGGCAGTATTTT.

This CDR3 is CASSLALGGSYEQYF. The DNA of the CDR3 is TGTGCCAGCAGCTTAGCATTGGGGGGGTCCTACGAGCAGTACTTC. The V and J genes are TRBV7-2 and TRBJ2-7; 7 bases agree with TRBD2. Unmatched junction bases numbered 3, after V lost 0 bases and J lost 1 base. The CDR3 is 15 amino acids. Germline loops: CDR1 SGHTA, CDR2 FQGNSA.

The rearrangement uses TRBV7-9 and TRBJ2-7; D not certain. Germline V gives CDR1 SEHNR, CDR2 FQNEAQ (reference sequence). Trimming pared 5 bases from V and 1 base from J, leaving 9 bases between. The CDR3 has 13 residues. DNA of the CDR3: TGTGCCAGCAGCCCTGACACGTCCTACGAGCAGTACTTC. Translated: CASSPDTSYEQYF.

The gene calls are TRBV5-1 and TRBJ1-1; D remains ambiguous. With 1 base removed from V and 1 base from J, the gap between germline ends came to 5 bases. In germline, CDR1 is SGHRS, CDR2 YFSETQ. The CDR3 is 13 amino acids. This CDR3 reads CASSLYRNTEAFF. The DNA of the CDR3 is TGCGCCAGCAGCTTGTACAGGAACACTGAAGCTTTCTTT.

This sequence joins TRBV30 and TRBJ2-1; 15 nucleotides line up with TRBD2. After removal of 4 bases from V and 9 bases from J, the junction contained 4 bases not matched to a gene. CDR1 and CDR2 from the germline V gene are GTSNPN and SVGIG (reference sequence). This CDR3 has 14 amino acids. The DNA for the CDR3 is TGTGCCTGGAAACCGGGACTAGCGGGAGGTGAGCAGTTCTTC. Protein: CAWKPGLAGGEQFF.

This clone was observed a single time. The rearrangement uses TRBV7-8 and TRBJ1-2, with D unclear. Germline V gene sequence: CDR1 SGHVS, CDR2 FQNEAQ. The CDR3 is made up of 14 amino acids. V shed 1 base and J shed 8 bases, with 14 bases lying between them. The CDR3 bases are TGTGCCAGCAGCTTAGACTTCATCCTAGCGGGCTACACCTTC. As protein: CASSLDFILAGYTF.